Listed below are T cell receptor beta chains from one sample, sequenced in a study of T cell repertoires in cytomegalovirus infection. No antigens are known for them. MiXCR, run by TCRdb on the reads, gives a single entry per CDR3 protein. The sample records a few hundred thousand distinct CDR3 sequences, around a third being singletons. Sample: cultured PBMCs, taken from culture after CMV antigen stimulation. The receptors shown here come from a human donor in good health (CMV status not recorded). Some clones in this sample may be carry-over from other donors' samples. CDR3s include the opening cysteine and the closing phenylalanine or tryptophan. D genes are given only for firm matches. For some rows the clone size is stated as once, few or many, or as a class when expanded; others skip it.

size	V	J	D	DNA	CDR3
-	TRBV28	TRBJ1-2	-	TGTGCCAGCAGCCCCCCGGGCCGCTATGGCTACACCTTC	CASSPPGRYGYTF
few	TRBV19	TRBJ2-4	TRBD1	TGTGCCAGTAGTATAAGCAGGGGGCAATACATTCAGTACTTC	CASSISRGQYIQYF
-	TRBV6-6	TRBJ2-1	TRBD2	TGTGCCAGCAGTTACTCACCGGGTAGCGGGTCCAACAATGAGCAGTTCTTC	CASSYSPGSGSNNEQFF
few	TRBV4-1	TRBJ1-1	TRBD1	TGCGCCAGCAGCCATGGCCCGGGACAGATAGCTTTGAACACTGAAGCTTTCTTT	CASSHGPGQIALNTEAFF
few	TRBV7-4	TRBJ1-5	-	TGTGCCAGCGGCGCGGCAGGGGTGCATTTT	CASGAAGVHF
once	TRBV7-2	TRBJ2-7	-	TGTGCCAGCAGTTCCCGACCGGGTCCCTACGAGCAGTACTTC	CASSSRPGPYEQYF
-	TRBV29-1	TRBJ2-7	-	TGCAGCGTTGAAGATGTATACGAGCAGTACTTC	CSVEDVYEQYF
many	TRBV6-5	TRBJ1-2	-	TGTGCCAGCAGTTACGGTTCGCGGGGGGGGTATGGCTACACCTTC	CASSYGSRGGYGYTF
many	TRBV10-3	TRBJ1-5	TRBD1	TGTGCCATCAGTGACCTTCCGGGACAGGGCCGCAATCAGCCCCAGCATTTT	CAISDLPGQGRNQPQHF
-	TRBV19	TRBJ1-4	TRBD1	TGTGCCAGTGGTGGACAGGGAACGGCCCCTGAAAAACTGTTTTTT	CASGGQGTAPEKLFF
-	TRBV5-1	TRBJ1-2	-	TGCGCCAGCAGAGGTAACTATGGCTACACCTTC	CASRGNYGYTF
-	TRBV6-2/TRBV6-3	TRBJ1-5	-	TGTGCCAGCAGTTGGGGGTCGGACTATTCGCCCCAGCATTTT	CASSWGSDYSPQHF
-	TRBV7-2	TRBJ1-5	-	TGTGCCAGCAGCTCCGACGTTGAACAGCCCCAGCATTTT	CASSSDVEQPQHF
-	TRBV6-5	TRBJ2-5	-	TGTGCCAGCAGTTACTCGAGGGACTTCACGAGGTCCCTCCAAGAGACCCAGTACTTC	CASSYSRDFTRSLQETQYF
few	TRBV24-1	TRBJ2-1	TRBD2	TGTGCCACCAGTGACAAAGATCCCTCATCGACTAGCGGGAGGGTTGATTGGCTCCGTGAGCAGTTCTTC	CATSDKDPSSTSGRVDWLREQFF
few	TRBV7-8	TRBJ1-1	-	TGTGCCAGCGAGTTCTCCCCGGGCCGCGCGGGGGTATGGACTGAAGCTTTCTTT	CASEFSPGRAGVWTEAFF
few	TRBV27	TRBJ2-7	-	TGTGCCAGCGGGTTAGGAGCTGGCGAGCAGTACTTC	CASGLGAGEQYF
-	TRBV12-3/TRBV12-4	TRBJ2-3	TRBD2	TGTGCCAGCAGTCCGCGGACTAGCGAAGATACGCAGTATTTT	CASSPRTSEDTQYF
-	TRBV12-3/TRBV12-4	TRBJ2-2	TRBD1	TGTGCCAGCAGAAACCGACAGGGTCTTAACACCGGGGAGCTGTTTTTT	CASRNRQGLNTGELFF
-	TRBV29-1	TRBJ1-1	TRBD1	TGCAGCGCACGACAGGGTGGGTCTGAAGCTTTCTTT	CSARQGGSEAFF
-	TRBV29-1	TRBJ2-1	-	TGCAGCGTTTTATTCGGCCTAAACAATGAGCAGTTCTTC	CSVLFGLNNEQFF
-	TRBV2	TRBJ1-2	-	TGTGCCAGCAGTGGGTCCCAGCCCCCTGCGGGCTATGGCTACACCTTC	CASSGSQPPAGYGYTF
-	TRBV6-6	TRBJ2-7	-	TGTGCCAGCAATGAGGGGGGTACGGGCTCCTACGAGCAGTACTTC	CASNEGGTGSYEQYF
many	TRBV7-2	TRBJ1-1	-	TGTGCCAGCAGCTTAAGGCCAGACACTGAAGCTTTCTTT	CASSLRPDTEAFF
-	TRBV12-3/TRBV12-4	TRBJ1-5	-	TGTGCCAGCAGTTTCGGGACGGCTAATCAGCCCCAGCATTTT	CASSFGTANQPQHF
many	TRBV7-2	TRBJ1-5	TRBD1	TGTGCCAGCAGCATCGGACAGGGTGAGGAGCCCCAGCATTTT	CASSIGQGEEPQHF
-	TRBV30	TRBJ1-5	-	TGTGCCTGGAGTGAGGGTACTTCGACGCCCCAGCATTTT	CAWSEGTSTPQHF
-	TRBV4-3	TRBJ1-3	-	TGCGCCAGCAGCCAGGGTATGGGAAACACCATATATTTT	CASSQGMGNTIYF
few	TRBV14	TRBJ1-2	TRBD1	TGTGCCAGCAGCCAAGGGGACAGCTTAACCTATGGCTACACCTTC	CASSQGDSLTYGYTF
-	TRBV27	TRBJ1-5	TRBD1	TGTGCCAGCAGGATCACAGGGGGCGTTGAGCCCCAGCATTTT	CASRITGGVEPQHF
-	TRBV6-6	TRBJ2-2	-	TGTGCCAGCAGTTACTCGGAAGGTCTCCGATCCCCCGGGGAGCTGTTTTTT	CASSYSEGLRSPGELFF
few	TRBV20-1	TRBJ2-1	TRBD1	TGCAGTTTCCCTGGGACAGGGGGCTCCTACAATGAGCAGTTCTTC	CSFPGTGGSYNEQFF
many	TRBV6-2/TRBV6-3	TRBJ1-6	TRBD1	TGTGCCAGCAGTTCGCCCGGACAGGGGATACGACCCCTCCACTTT	CASSSPGQGIRPLHF
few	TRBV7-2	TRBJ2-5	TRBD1	TGTGCCAGCAGCTTAGTAGGGGGCTATATGGGGACCCAGTACTTC	CASSLVGGYMGTQYF
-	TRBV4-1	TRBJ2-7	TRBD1	TGCGCCAGCAGCCAAGAGGTCGGGACAGGGTATCGCGAGCAGTACTTC	CASSQEVGTGYREQYF
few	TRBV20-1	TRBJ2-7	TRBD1	TGCAGTGCTACCACGGACAGGGGCCACGAGCAGTACTTC	CSATTDRGHEQYF
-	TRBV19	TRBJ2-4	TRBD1	TGTGCCAGTAGAGGACAGGACAGGCACATTCAGTACTTC	CASRGQDRHIQYF
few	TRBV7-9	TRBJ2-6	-	TGTGCCAGCAGCTTTCGCGGATCCTCTGGGGCCAACGTCCTGACTTTC	CASSFRGSSGANVLTF
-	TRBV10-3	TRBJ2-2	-	TGTGCCATCAGTGAGTCGGTCAGGGCGGCCGGGGAGCTGTTTTTT	CAISESVRAAGELFF
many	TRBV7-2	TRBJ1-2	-	TGTGCCAGCAGCCACAGACAGATATCAGGGGATGGCTACACCTTC	CASSHRQISGDGYTF
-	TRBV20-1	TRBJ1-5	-	TGCAGTGCTGCCCCCGGGGCCGGGGTTCCCCAGCATTTT	CSAAPGAGVPQHF
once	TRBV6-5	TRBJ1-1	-	TGTGCCACACAGGGCGCTGGCGGAACTAAGAACACTGAAGCTTTCTTT	CATQGAGGTKNTEAFF
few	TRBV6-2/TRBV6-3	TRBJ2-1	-	TGTGCCAGTAATGCACAGAGCTCCTACAATGAGCAGTTCTTC	CASNAQSSYNEQFF
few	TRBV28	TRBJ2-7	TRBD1	TGTGCCAGCACCCCGGGACAGGGTGGAATCTACGAGCAGTACTTC	CASTPGQGGIYEQYF
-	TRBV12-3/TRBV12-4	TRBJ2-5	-	TGTGCCAGCAGTTTGCGGCTAGCTTTGGGGGTTGGAGAGACCCAGTACTTC	CASSLRLALGVGETQYF
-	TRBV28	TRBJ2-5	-	TGTGCCAGCACCAAAAGGGAGACCCAGTACTTC	CASTKRETQYF
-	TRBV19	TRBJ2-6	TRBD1	TGTGCCAGTACCATCACCAGGGGGTTTTCTGGGGCCAACGTCCTGACTTTC	CASTITRGFSGANVLTF
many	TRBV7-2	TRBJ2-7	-	TGTGCCAGCAGCTTCAGCCGGGACTCCTTCTACGAGCAGTACTTC	CASSFSRDSFYEQYF
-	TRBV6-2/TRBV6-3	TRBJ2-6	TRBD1	TGTGCCAGCAGTTGGGACAGCTCTGGGGCCAACGTCCTGACTTTC	CASSWDSSGANVLTF
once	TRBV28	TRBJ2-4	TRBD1	TGTGCCAGCGTACCGGGACAGGGATCCAAAAACATTCAGTACTTC	CASVPGQGSKNIQYF
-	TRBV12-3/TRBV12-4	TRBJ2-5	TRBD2	TGTGCCAGCAGCCCAGCGGGAAAGACCCAGTACTTC	CASSPAGKTQYF
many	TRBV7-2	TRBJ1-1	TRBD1	TGTGCCAGCAGCATTACAGGGGCGGAGGGCACTGAAGCTTTCTTT	CASSITGAEGTEAFF
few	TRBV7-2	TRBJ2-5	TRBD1	TGTGCCAGCAGTCGAACCGGGACAGCGATGGGGTTGGCCCAGTACTTC	CASSRTGTAMGLAQYF
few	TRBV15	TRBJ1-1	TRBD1	TGTGCCACCAGCATTCTAGATGGGACAGGGAAGGTTAGGAACACTGAAGCTTTCTTT	CATSILDGTGKVRNTEAFF